The subject of this entry is one TCR beta chain. The data originate from a study of shared clonotypes between healthy human individuals. For the study at large: Every donor yielded three CD4 naive, three CD4 memory, two CD8 naive and one CD8 memory plate.

Looked up from germline, CDR1 is SGDLS and CDR2 is YYNGEE. The V gene lost 7 bases and the J gene lost 0 bases, with 11 bases spanning the gap. The CDR3 is 15 amino acids. Negatively enriched CD4+ T cells were divided by CD45RA into naive and memory. Running of the assay took place at deep level. TCRdb keeps only in-frame clones here, not all; method: immunoSEQ multiplex PCR. The table has about 1.1 million clones, 60% to 80% seen once. The TCR was taken from a man younger than 30 in good health. Some clones in this sample may be carry-over from other donors' samples. The specimen sequenced was memory CD4+ T cells from PBMCs. The subset was: CD45RA-negative fraction. The chain has TRBV9 and TRBJ2-6; possible D gene TRBD2, 6 bases. The CDR3 region is CASRRGVSGANVLTF. CDR3 DNA sequence: TGTGCCAGCCGGAGGGGAGTCTCTGGGGCCAACGTCCTGACTTTC.